Listed here is a single T cell receptor (beta chain). This entry belongs to a study of cytomegalovirus exposure and HLA in healthy donors. CDR1 is SGHDN and CDR2 is FVKESK in the germline V gene. Deletions cut 0 bases from V and 1 base from J, with 9 bases between. The CDR3 has 15 amino acids. Some clones are missing from TCRdb's copy, which holds only in-frame ones; the method was immunoSEQ multiplex PCR. The sample shows about 120,000 clones, over 75% of them seen only once. The sample comprised PBMCs. The chain combines TRBV14 with TRBJ1-1; D uncertain. This clonotype originated in a woman aged 25 to 39 in good health and CMV-seropositive. CDR3 region: CASSQEATWNTEAFF. The CDR3, as DNA: TGTGCCAGCAGCCAAGAAGCGACCTGGAACACTGAAGCTTTCTTT.